The rows below give T cell receptor beta chains drawn from one sample of a study of graft-versus-host responses after intestinal transplantation. This table comes from immunoSEQ multiplex PCR, and its TCRdb copy is limited to in-frame clones, with some not included. The sample has about 38,000 clones; roughly 87% are singletons. The material sequenced was PBMCs, taken 1070 days after transplant. All receptors come from a human patient who received an intestinal transplant, so some T cells may come from the graft donor. CDR3s include the opening cysteine and the closing phenylalanine or tryptophan. Fields, in order: J gene, D gene, V gene, clone size, CDR3 length, CDR3 DNA, CDR3 protein. D genes are given only for firm matches. Clone size is stated in some rows and not others, as once, few, many or a class when expanded.

>TRBJ1-5|.|TRBV19|.|15
TGTGCCAGCTCCCACCCGGGGTTGAGCAATCAGCCCCAGCATTTT
CASSHPGLSNQPQHF
>TRBJ2-3|TRBD2|TRBV6-4|.|15
TGTGCCAGCAGTGATTCGGGACTAGCCACAGATACGCAGTATTTT
CASSDSGLATDTQYF
>TRBJ2-6|.|TRBV28|.|15
TGTGCCAGCAGCCGGACAGACCCTGGGGCCAACGTCCTGACTTTC
CASSRTDPGANVLTF
>TRBJ2-3|TRBD2|TRBV29-1|few|14
TGCAGCGTCGGGACTAGCGGGACCGGAGATACGCAGTATTTT
CSVGTSGTGDTQYF
>TRBJ1-4|TRBD1|TRBV6-5|.|15
TGTGCCAGCAGCTACCGGACAGGCGCGAATGAAAAACTGTTTTTT
CASSYRTGANEKLFF
>TRBJ1-3|.|TRBV28|.|17
TGTGCCAGCAGTTTATTGTACAGGGCAAAGGCTGGAAACACCATATATTTT
CASSLLYRAKAGNTIYF
>TRBJ2-1|.|TRBV7-3|.|13
TGTGCCAGCAGCGCGGGCCTAGGGAATGAGCAGTTCTTC
CASSAGLGNEQFF
>TRBJ2-5|.|TRBV7-9|.|15
TGTGCCAGCAGCTTACGAGCGGTCGAGGATGGGACCCAGTACTTC
CASSLRAVEDGTQYF
>TRBJ1-3|.|TRBV19|.|15
TGTGCCAGTACGAGGACAGCGAGCTCTGGAAACACCATATATTTT
CASTRTASSGNTIYF
>TRBJ2-3|.|TRBV6-6|.|14
TGTGCCAGCAGTTACGACAGGCCCACAGATACGCAGTATTTT
CASSYDRPTDTQYF
>TRBJ2-3|.|TRBV2|.|16
TGTGCCAGCAGTGAAGCGGGGTTGAGGGGTACAGATACGCAGTATTTT
CASSEAGLRGTDTQYF
>TRBJ1-1|.|TRBV6-6|once|16
TGTGCCAGCAGTTCTCAACGGGTCTCTTTGAACACTGAAGCTTTCTTT
CASSSQRVSLNTEAFF
>TRBJ2-1|.|TRBV19|.|13
TGTGCCAGTACCAGAGGGACACGCAATGAGCAGTTCTTC
CASTRGTRNEQFF
>TRBJ1-3|.|TRBV6-1|.|15
TGTGCCAGCAGTGAACCAGAGACAGTTGGAAACACCATATATTTT
CASSEPETVGNTIYF
>TRBJ2-5|TRBD1|TRBV12-5|once|14
TGTGCTAGTGGTTCAGGGACAGACCAAGAGACCCAGTACTTC
CASGSGTDQETQYF